Listed below are T cell receptor delta chains from one sample, sequenced in a study of gamma-delta chains in newborns, infants, children. TCRdb reanalysed the reads via CATT. Of 2,500 to 3,500 delta-chain clones in the sample, roughly 46% were seen once. The sequences come from blood, collected at baseline. The source of these receptors is a child who received the measles vaccine. Both conserved end residues are part of each CDR3. The order of the fields is CDR3 protein, CDR3 DNA, J gene, clone size, D gene, V gene. The D gene is left open where the match is weak. Clone size, where shown, is once, few, many, or a class for clones that have expanded.

CACDTVGSSWDTRQMFF TGTGCCTGTGACACCGTGGGGAGCTCCTGGGACACCCGACAGATGTTTTTC TRDJ3 large . TRDV2
CAYPYWGIVWDTRQMFF TGTGCCTATCCCTACTGGGGGATAGTCTGGGACACCCGACAGATGTTTTTC TRDJ3 medium-sized TRDD3 TRDV3
CALGVLGSGSEGRVLGERYKLIF TGTGCTCTTGGGGTGCTGGGGTCCGGTTCCGAAGGTAGAGTACTGGGGGAAAGGTATAAACTCATCTTT TRDJ1 . TRDD3 TRDV1
CAFSAYWGILKDGKLIF TGTGCCTTTTCAGCGTACTGGGGGATTTTAAAAGACGGTAAACTCATCTTT TRDJ1 few TRDD3 TRDV3
CAASGNSYPLYWGTHTDKLIF TGTGCAGCAAGCGGGAATTCCTACCCTCTGTACTGGGGGACCCACACCGATAAACTCATCTTT TRDJ1 large TRDD3 TRAV29/DV5
CAASVTQYWGIRPYTDKLIF TGTGCAGCAAGCGTCACCCAATACTGGGGGATACGCCCGTACACCGATAAACTCATCTTT TRDJ1 few TRDD3 TRAV29/DV5
CALGSSTEWGIRVAAQLFF TGTGCTCTTGGGTCGTCTACTGAATGGGGGATACGCGTGGCAGCACAGCTCTTCTTT TRDJ2 . TRDD3 TRDV1
CALGEPVVLEAHTDKLIF TGTGCTCTTGGGGAACCAGTAGTACTGGAAGCCCACACCGATAAACTCATCTTT TRDJ1 medium-sized . TRDV1
CALGERNLSLADKLIF TGTGCTCTTGGGGAACGGAACCTTTCCCTGGCCGATAAACTCATCTTT TRDJ1 large . TRDV1
CACDTETPRGTGELIF TGTGCCTGTGACACCGAAACGCCTCGAGGTACGGGGGAACTCATCTTT TRDJ1 few . TRDV2
CAASGGIYWGILPLRSDKLIF TGTGCAGCAAGCGGGGGGATTTACTGGGGGATACTCCCGTTACGCTCCGATAAACTCATCTTT TRDJ1 large TRDD3 TRAV29/DV5
CALGAASYRVYWGIPDPWDTRQMFF TGTGCTCTTGGGGCCGCTTCCTACCGAGTTTACTGGGGGATACCCGATCCCTGGGACACCCGACAGATGTTTTTC TRDJ3 . TRDD3 TRDV1
CALGAPGTGGYSDKLIF TGTGCTCTTGGGGCCCCCGGTACTGGGGGATACTCCGATAAACTCATCTTT TRDJ1 . TRDD3 TRDV1
CALGGGRTGKLIF TGTGCTCTTGGGGGGGGGAGGACCGGGAAGCTCATCTTT TRDJ1 . . TRDV1
CAFSAYTFLLGDTPGYTYKLIF TGTGCCTTTTCGGCCTACACCTTCCTACTGGGGGATACACCGGGGTACACCTACAAACTCATCTTT TRDJ1 once TRDD3 TRDV3
CALGELRQLRPTGGSVGLTAQLFF TGTGCTCTTGGGGAACTAAGGCAACTTCGTCCTACTGGGGGATCCGTGGGTTTGACAGCACAACTCTTCTTT TRDJ2 . TRDD3 TRDV1
CAFWSYYTDKLIF TGTGCCTTTTGGTCATATTACACCGATAAACTCATCTTT TRDJ1 . . TRDV3
CACDKVLGDTWDARQMFF TGTGCCTGTGACAAAGTACTGGGGGATACCTGGGACGCCCGACAGATGTTTTTC TRDJ3 . TRDD3 TRDV2
CALGEQAILGDEGTDKLIF TGTGCTCTTGGGGAACAGGCCATATTGGGGGATGAGGGCACCGATAAACTCATCTTT TRDJ1 large TRDD3 TRDV1
CALGELSPSYQAAGGYTDKLIF TGTGCTCTTGGGGAACTATCCCCTTCCTACCAAGCGGCTGGGGGGTACACCGATAAACTCATCTTT TRDJ1 few TRDD2 TRDV1
CALTEGLPVVGDLYTDKLIF TGTGCTCTTACCGAAGGCCTTCCTGTCGTGGGGGATCTGTACACCGATAAACTCATCTTT TRDJ1 . . TRDV1
CACDLLGDSSWDTRQMFF TGTGCCTGTGACCTACTGGGGGATAGCTCCTGGGACACCCGACAGATGTTTTTC TRDJ3 . TRDD3 TRDV2